These T cell receptor beta chains were read from a single sample in a study of CD8 T cells in ankylosing spondylitis. MiXCR, run by TCRdb on the 5' RACE reads, gives a single entry per CDR3 protein. The data show about 210,000 distinct CDR3 sequences, with roughly 8.2% seen just once and around 4.4% held by the top ten. The sample consisted of blood, either unsorted or a sorted T cell fraction (not recorded which). These receptors were obtained from a female donor with ankylosing spondylitis or in good health (not recorded which). Each CDR3 is given with its conserved first and last residue. The order of the fields is D gene, CDR3 length, J gene, clone size, V gene, CDR3 protein, CDR3 DNA. A D gene is named only where the DNA matches it firmly. Not every row has a clone size; where given, it reads once, few, many or a size class.

- 19 TRBJ1-2 many TRBV28 CASSTLTGFGENLGYGYTF TGTGCCAGCAGTACCCTAACAGGGTTCGGTGAAAATTTAGGGTATGGCTACACCTTC
TRBD2 15 TRBJ2-1 many TRBV3-1 CASSRDGLAGGEQFF TGTGCCAGCAGCCGAGATGGACTAGCGGGAGGTGAGCAGTTCTTC
- 14 TRBJ1-2 - TRBV27 CASGSDRRNYGYTF TGTGCCAGCGGCAGTGACAGGAGGAACTATGGCTACACCTTC
TRBD2 16 TRBJ2-1 - TRBV24-1 CATSDRTSGSNNEQFF TGTGCCACCAGTGACCGTACTAGCGGGAGTAACAATGAGCAGTTCTTC
- 14 TRBJ1-2 - TRBV6-1 CASSIRGLAGGYTF TGTGCCAGCAGTATTAGGGGCCTCGCGGGCGGCTACACCTTC
TRBD1 14 TRBJ1-2 many TRBV7-2 CASRDRYPNYGYTF TGTGCCAGCCGGGACAGATATCCTAACTATGGCTACACCTTC
TRBD2 14 TRBJ2-7 many TRBV20-1 CSAGLAGGTYEQYF TGCAGTGCTGGACTAGCGGGAGGAACCTACGAGCAGTACTTC
- 14 TRBJ2-7 few TRBV5-4 CASSSIGTELEQYF TGTGCCAGCAGCTCCATCGGCACGGAGCTGGAGCAGTACTTC
- 12 TRBJ2-7 many TRBV20-1 CSASGGGYEQYF TGCAGTGCTTCAGGGGGGGGCTACGAGCAGTACTTC
- 13 TRBJ1-2 many TRBV29-1 CSVEDNLSYGYTF TGCAGCGTTGAAGATAATTTAAGCTATGGCTACACCTTC
TRBD2 17 TRBJ2-1 many TRBV6-2/TRBV6-3 CASSYSPTSGIYNEQFF TGTGCCAGCAGTTACTCTCCGACTAGCGGGATCTACAATGAGCAGTTCTTC
TRBD2 14 TRBJ2-7 many TRBV5-1 CASTKRQRGYEQYF TGCGCCAGCACCAAACGGCAGCGGGGCTACGAGCAGTACTTC
- 12 TRBJ1-2 - TRBV6-6 CASSTANYGYTF TGTGCCAGCAGTACCGCTAACTATGGCTACACCTTC
- 17 TRBJ2-1 many TRBV12-2 CASRLGDRDPMDNEQFF TGTGCAAGTCGCTTAGGGGACAGGGATCCCATGGACAATGAGCAGTTCTTC